Below, 3 T cell receptor beta chains from the same sample are listed, as sequenced in a study of blood T cell repertoires in COVID-19. TCRdb keeps only in-frame clones here, not all; method: immunoSEQ multiplex PCR. This sample carries 120,000 or so clones, over 70% of them seen once, and the ten largest clones take under 4.5%. The sequencing sample was made of peripheral blood. These receptors were collected from a woman in her forties or fifties with acute or convalescent COVID-19.

This rearrangement joins TRBV29-1 to TRBJ2-5, with a tentative D call TRBD1 (6 bases). The CDR3 is 13 residues long. CDR1 and CDR2 from the germline V gene are SQVTM and ANQGSEA. The V gene lost 1 base and the J gene lost 4 bases, with 10 bases spanning the gap. The CDR3 nucleotides read TGCAGCGTTGAAGGAGGGGGTGGAGAGACCCAGTACTTC. As protein: CSVEGGGGETQYF.

This clone was observed a handful of times. The V gene is TRBV7-8, the J gene TRBJ2-2; the D is unclear. V was pared by 5 bases and J by 6 bases, with 10 bases between. Germline V gene data show CDR1 as SGHVS and CDR2 as FQNEAQ. The CDR3 extends over 13 amino acids. CDR3 bases: TGTGCCAGCAGCCCCCGGTATTCCGGGGAGCTGTTTTTT. It codes for CASSPRYSGELFF.

This chain uses TRBV19 with TRBJ1-3, with D possibly TRBD1 on 5 matching bases. Germline V CDR1 and CDR2: LNHDA, SQIVND (reference sequence). The CDR3 contains 14 residues. Trimming left V 8 bases short and J 0 bases short, with 11 bases between. CDR3 protein: CASGDSHSGNTIYF. DNA of the CDR3: TGTGCCAGTGGCGACAGCCACTCTGGAAACACCATATATTTT.